The 4 T cell receptor beta chains listed next were all sequenced from one sample in a study of breast tumors, draining lymph nodes, adjacent tissues. Samples came from axillary lymph nodes draining the breast cancer. TCRdb processed the multiplex PCR reads anew with MiXCR; each CDR3 protein has one entry. The sample yields nearly 200,000 distinct CDR3 sequences, approximately 33% seen once. The sequenced sample was axillary lymph node tissue. The receptors shown here come from a female donor with breast cancer. Some clones in this sample may be carry-over from other donors' samples.

Notes on this clonotype: This likely comes from a read error, as the CDR3 has no conserved phenylalanine or tryptophan at its end. The chain uses TRBV4-1 and TRBJ2-7; 12 bases are shared with TRBD2. This CDR3 contains 14 residues. In germline, CDR1 is MGHRA, CDR2 YSYEKL. After removal of 6 bases from V and 5 bases from J, the junction contained 5 bases not matched to a gene. The CDR3 DNA reads TGCGCCAGCAGACCGAGACTAGCGGGAGACGAGCAGTACTAC. It encodes CASRPRLAGDEQYY.

The CDR3 reads CSARGQINTEAFF. The CDR3 bases are TGCAGTGCTAGGGGACAGATTAACACTGAAGCTTTCTTT. The V call is TRBV20-1, the J call TRBJ1-1, with 7 bases fitting TRBD1. Per germline, CDR1 DFQATT and CDR2 SNEGSKA (reference sequence). The CDR3 has 13 residues. The trim removed 3 bases at V and 2 bases at J, leaving 3 bases unmatched.

In the case of this clonotype: Its ends do not fully match the called genes, so a read error is possible. V gene TRBV18 combines with J gene TRBJ2-5; D is possibly TRBD1 (6 bases). The CDR3 extends over 13 amino acids. Germline assignment: CDR1 KGHSH and CDR2 LQKENI. CDR3: CVSSPWTEETQYF. For the CDR3, the DNA is TGTGTCAGCTCACCATGGACAGAAGAGACCCAGTACTTC.

Details on this clonotype: A read error may be the cause here, since a much bigger clone is one base away. This chain uses TRBV6-1 with TRBJ1-5, with D unclear. V was clipped by 3 bases and J by 9 bases, with 12 bases between them. CDR1 and CDR2 from the germline V gene are MNHNS and SASEGT. The CDR3 sequence is 13 residues long. CDR3 sequence reads: CASSDRGGRPQHF. In DNA form, the CDR3 reads TGTGCCAGCAGTGATCGGGGAGGTCGGCCCCAGCATTTT.